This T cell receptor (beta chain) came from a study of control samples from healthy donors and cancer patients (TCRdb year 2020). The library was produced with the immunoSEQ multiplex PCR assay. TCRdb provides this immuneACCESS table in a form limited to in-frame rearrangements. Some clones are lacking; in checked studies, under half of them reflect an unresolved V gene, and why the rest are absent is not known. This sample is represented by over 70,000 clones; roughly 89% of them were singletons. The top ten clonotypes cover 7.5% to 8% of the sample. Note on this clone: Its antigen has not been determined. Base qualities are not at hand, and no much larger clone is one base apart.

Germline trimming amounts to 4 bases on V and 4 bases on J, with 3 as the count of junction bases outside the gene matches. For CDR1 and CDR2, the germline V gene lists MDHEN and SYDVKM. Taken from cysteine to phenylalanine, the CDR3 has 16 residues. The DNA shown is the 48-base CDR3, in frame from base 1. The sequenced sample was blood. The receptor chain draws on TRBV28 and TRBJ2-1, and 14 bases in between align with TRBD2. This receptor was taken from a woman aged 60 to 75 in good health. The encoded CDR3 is CASSSRTSGGYNEQFF. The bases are TGTGCCAGCAGTTCCCGGACTAGCGGGGGGTACAATGAGCAGTTCTTC.